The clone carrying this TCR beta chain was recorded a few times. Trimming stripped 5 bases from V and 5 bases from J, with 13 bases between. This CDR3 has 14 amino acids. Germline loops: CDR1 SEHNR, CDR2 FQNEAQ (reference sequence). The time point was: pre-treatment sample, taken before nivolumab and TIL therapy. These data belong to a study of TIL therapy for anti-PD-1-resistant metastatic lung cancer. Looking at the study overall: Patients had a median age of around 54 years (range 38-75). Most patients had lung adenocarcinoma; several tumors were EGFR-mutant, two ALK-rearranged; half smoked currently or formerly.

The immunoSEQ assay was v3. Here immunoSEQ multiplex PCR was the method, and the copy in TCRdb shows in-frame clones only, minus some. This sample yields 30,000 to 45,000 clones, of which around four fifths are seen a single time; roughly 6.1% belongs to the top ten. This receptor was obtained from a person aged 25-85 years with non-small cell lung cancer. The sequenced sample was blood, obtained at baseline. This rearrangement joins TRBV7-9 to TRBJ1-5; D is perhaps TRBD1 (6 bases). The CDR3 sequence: CASSQTGTDQPQHF. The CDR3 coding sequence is TGTGCCAGCAGCCAAACAGGGACTGATCAGCCCCAGCATTTT.